This T cell receptor beta chain was retrieved from a study of blood T cell repertoires in COVID-19. Measured with immunoSEQ multiplex PCR; TCRdb has only the in-frame clones, and not every one. The table lists roughly 150,000 clones, approximately 79% of them singletons. CDR1 is KGHSH and CDR2 is LQKENI in the germline V gene. The CDR3 has 14 amino acids. The junction had 2 bases not matched to a gene; V was cut back by 1 base and J by 5 bases. The sequenced sample consisted of PBMCs or T cells enriched from blood (not recorded which). This sequence joins TRBV18 and TRBJ2-5; 9 bases line up with TRBD1. The source of this sequence is a man aged 50 to 59 who had recovered from COVID-19. CDR3 in amino acids: CASSPRDRAETQYF. The CDR3 DNA reads TGTGCCAGCTCACCACGGGACAGGGCTGAGACCCAGTACTTC. The full variable domain, with the rest looked up from reference TRBV18 and TRBJ2-5, is NAGVMQNPRHLVRRRGQEARLRCSPMKGHSHVYWYRQLPEEGLKFMVYLQKENIIDESGMPKERFSAEFPKEGPSILRIQQVVRGDSAAYFCASSPRDRAETQYFGPGTRLLVL.